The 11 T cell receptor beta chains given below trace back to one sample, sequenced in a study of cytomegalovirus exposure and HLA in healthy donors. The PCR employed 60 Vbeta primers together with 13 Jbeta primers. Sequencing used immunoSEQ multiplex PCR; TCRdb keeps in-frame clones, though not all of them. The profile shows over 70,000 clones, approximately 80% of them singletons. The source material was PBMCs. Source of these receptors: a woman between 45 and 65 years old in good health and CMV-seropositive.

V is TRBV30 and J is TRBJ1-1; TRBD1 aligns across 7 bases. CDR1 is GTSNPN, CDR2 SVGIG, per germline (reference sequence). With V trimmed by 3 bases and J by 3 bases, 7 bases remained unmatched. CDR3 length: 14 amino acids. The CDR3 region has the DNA TGTGCCTGGAGAAGACAGGGCCTGTACACTGAAGCTTTCTTT. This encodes CAWRRQGLYTEAFF.

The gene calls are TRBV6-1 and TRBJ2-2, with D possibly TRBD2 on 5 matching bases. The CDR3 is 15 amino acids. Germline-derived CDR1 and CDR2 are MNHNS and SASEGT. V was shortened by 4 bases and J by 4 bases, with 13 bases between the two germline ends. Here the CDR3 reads CASSVYKRSTGELFF. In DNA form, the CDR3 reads TGTGCCAGCAGTGTTTATAAGCGGAGCACCGGGGAGCTGTTTTTT.

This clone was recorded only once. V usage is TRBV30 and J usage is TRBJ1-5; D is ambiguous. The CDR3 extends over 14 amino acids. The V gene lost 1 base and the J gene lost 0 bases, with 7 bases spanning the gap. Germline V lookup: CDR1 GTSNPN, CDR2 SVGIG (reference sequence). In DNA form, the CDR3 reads TGTGCCTGGAGTGGTACAAATAGCAATCAGCCCCAGCATTTT. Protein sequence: CAWSGTNSNQPQHF.

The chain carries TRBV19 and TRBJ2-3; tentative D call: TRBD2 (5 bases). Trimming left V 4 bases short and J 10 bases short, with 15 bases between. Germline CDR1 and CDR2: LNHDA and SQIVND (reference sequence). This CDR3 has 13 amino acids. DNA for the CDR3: TGTGCCAGTAGTACGGACTTAGGGATGGCGCAGTATTTT. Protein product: CASSTDLGMAQYF.

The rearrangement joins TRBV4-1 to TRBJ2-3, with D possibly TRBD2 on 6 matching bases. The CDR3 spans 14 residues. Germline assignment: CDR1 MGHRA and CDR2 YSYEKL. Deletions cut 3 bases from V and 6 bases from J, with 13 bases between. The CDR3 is CASSQGPSEDTQYF. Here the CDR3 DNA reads TGCGCCAGCAGCCAGGGCCCTAGCGAGGATACGCAGTATTTT.

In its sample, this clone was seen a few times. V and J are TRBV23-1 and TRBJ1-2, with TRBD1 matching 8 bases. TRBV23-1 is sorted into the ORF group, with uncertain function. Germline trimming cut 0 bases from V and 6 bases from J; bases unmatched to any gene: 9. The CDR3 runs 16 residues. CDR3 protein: CASSQSGTGRCHGYTF. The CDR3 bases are TGCGCCAGCAGTCAATCCGGGACAGGCAGATGCCATGGCTACACCTTC.

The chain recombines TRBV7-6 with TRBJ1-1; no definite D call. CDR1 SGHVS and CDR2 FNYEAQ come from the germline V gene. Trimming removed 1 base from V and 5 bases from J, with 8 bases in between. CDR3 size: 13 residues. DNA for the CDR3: TGTGCCAGCAGCTTAGGAGTGTCGACTGAAGCTTTCTTT. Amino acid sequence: CASSLGVSTEAFF.

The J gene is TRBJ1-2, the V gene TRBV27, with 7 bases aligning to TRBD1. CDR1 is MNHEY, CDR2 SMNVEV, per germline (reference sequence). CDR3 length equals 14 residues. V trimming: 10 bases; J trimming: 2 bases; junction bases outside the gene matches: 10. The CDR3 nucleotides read TGTGCCACCAGAGAGGGACAGATAAACTATGGCTACACCTTC. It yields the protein CATREGQINYGYTF.

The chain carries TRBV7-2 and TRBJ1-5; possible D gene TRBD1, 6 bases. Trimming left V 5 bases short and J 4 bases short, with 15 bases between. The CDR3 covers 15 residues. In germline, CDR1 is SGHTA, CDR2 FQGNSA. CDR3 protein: CASSQAGTSNQPQHF. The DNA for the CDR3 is TGTGCCAGCAGCCAAGCCGGGACATCGAATCAGCCCCAGCATTTT.

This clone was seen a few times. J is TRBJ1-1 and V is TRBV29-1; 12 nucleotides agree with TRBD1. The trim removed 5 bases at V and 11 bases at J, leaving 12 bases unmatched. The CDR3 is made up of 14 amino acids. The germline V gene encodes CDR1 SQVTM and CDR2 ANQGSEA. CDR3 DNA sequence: TGCAGCGTTTATCCGGGACAGGGGGCCGGAGGGGCTTTCTTT. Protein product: CSVYPGQGAGGAFF.

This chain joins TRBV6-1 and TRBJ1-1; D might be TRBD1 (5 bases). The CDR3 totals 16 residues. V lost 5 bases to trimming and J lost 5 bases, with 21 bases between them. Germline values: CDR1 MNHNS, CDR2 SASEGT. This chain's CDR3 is CASSQELGAGGTEAFF. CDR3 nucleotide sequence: TGTGCCAGCAGTCAAGAGTTGGGAGCCGGGGGTACTGAAGCTTTCTTT.